This is a list of T cell receptor beta chains from one sample in a study of blood T cell repertoires in COVID-19. Produced via immunoSEQ multiplex PCR; TCRdb's table is partial and in-frame only. This table has tens of thousands of clones, 65% to 80% appearing once. The sequencing sample was made of peripheral blood. Receptors were obtained from a human donor in a cohort sampled during active COVID-19. CDR3s include the opening cysteine and the closing phenylalanine or tryptophan. A D gene is named only where the DNA matches it firmly. Size tells how often a clone was seen (once, few, many) or the class of an expanded clone, and some rows leave it out.

cdr3_length: 14
j_call: TRBJ2-5
d_call: .
clone_size: .
v_call: TRBV5-6
cdr3_aa: CASSERGSSETQYF
cdr3_nt: TGTGCCAGCAGCGAAAGGGGTTCGTCAGAGACCCAGTACTTC

cdr3_length: 15
j_call: TRBJ1-2
d_call: .
clone_size: .
v_call: TRBV15
cdr3_aa: CATSITGEVGYGYTF
cdr3_nt: TGTGCCACCAGCATTACAGGAGAGGTCGGCTATGGCTACACCTTC

cdr3_length: 15
j_call: TRBJ2-3
d_call: .
clone_size: .
v_call: TRBV4-1
cdr3_aa: CASSQTNGGPDTQYF
cdr3_nt: TGCGCCAGCAGCCAAACGAACGGAGGGCCAGATACGCAGTATTTT

cdr3_length: 15
j_call: TRBJ2-7
d_call: TRBD1
clone_size: .
v_call: TRBV5-1
cdr3_aa: CASSFRTGALHEQYF
cdr3_nt: TGCGCCAGCAGCTTCCGGACAGGGGCTCTACACGAGCAGTACTTC

cdr3_length: 14
j_call: TRBJ1-2
d_call: .
clone_size: .
v_call: TRBV5-6
cdr3_aa: CASSLDAGNYGYTF
cdr3_nt: TGTGCCAGCAGCTTGGATGCGGGGAACTATGGCTACACCTTC

cdr3_length: 15
j_call: TRBJ2-3
d_call: .
clone_size: .
v_call: TRBV18
cdr3_aa: CASSADRATTDTQYF
cdr3_nt: TGTGCCAGCTCGGCGGACAGAGCCACCACAGATACGCAGTATTTT

cdr3_length: 12
j_call: TRBJ1-6
d_call: .
clone_size: .
v_call: TRBV2
cdr3_aa: CASDSLRSPLHF
cdr3_nt: TGTGCCAGCGACAGCCTAAGGTCACCCCTCCACTTT

cdr3_length: 15
j_call: TRBJ1-2
d_call: .
clone_size: .
v_call: TRBV27
cdr3_aa: CASSRAGVEYYGYTF
cdr3_nt: TGTGCCAGCAGCCGAGCCGGGGTAGAATACTATGGCTACACCTTC

cdr3_length: 13
j_call: TRBJ1-1
d_call: .
clone_size: few
v_call: TRBV7-3
cdr3_aa: CASSLVQGAEAFF
cdr3_nt: TGTGCCAGCAGCTTAGTCCAGGGTGCTGAAGCTTTCTTT

cdr3_length: 16
j_call: TRBJ2-7
d_call: TRBD2
clone_size: medium-sized
v_call: TRBV7-8
cdr3_aa: CASSLVGGRGVYEQYF
cdr3_nt: TGTGCCAGCAGCTTAGTCGGGGGGAGAGGAGTCTACGAGCAGTACTTC

cdr3_length: 14
j_call: TRBJ1-1
d_call: TRBD1
clone_size: .
v_call: TRBV4-1
cdr3_aa: CASSHGTGNTEAFF
cdr3_nt: TGCGCCAGCAGCCATGGGACAGGGAACACTGAAGCTTTCTTT